The 11 T cell receptor beta chains reported below all come from one sample, sequenced in a study of T-cell reconstitution after alpha-beta-depleted transplantation in children. Researchers prepared the TCRbeta library using unique molecular identifiers, the study reports. TCRdb processed the PCR reads anew with MiXCR; each CDR3 protein has one entry. The sample carries approximately 520,000 distinct CDR3 sequences, around 10% recorded once. Source: PBMCs, mostly from graft donor cells, taken 180 days after TCRalphabeta/CD19-depleted stem cell transplant. These receptors were obtained from a female patient younger than 10 who had a stem cell transplant for aplastic anemia, so the T cells may come from the graft donor.

The chain combines TRBV28 with TRBJ2-7; 8 bases are a match to TRBD2. Germline-derived CDR1 and CDR2 are MDHEN and SYDVKM. CDR3 length: 16 residues. The J segment lost 3 bases and the V segment lost 2 bases, leaving 9 bases of the junction unmatched. CDR3 region: CASSLTSSGSIYEQYF. The DNA of the CDR3 is TGTGCCAGCAGTTTAACGTCCAGCGGGAGTATCTACGAGCAGTACTTC. Combining the CDR3 with reference TRBV28 and TRBJ2-7 gives the whole variable domain DVKVTQSSRYLVKRTGEKVFLECVQDMDHENMFWYRQDPGLGLRLIYFSYDVKMKEKGDIPEGYSVSREKKERFSLILESASTNQTSMYLCASSLTSSGSIYEQYFGPGTRLTVT.

This clonotype was observed a handful of times. This sequence joins TRBV5-1 and TRBJ2-1; 12 bases map to TRBD2. After removal of 0 bases from V and 14 bases from J, the junction contained 3 bases not matched to a gene. Germline V gene lookup returns CDR1 SGHRS and CDR2 YFSETQ. This CDR3 is built from 13 residues. The CDR3 bases are TGCGCCAGCAGCTTGGCTCTAGCGGGGGGGGAGTTCTTC. Translating gives CASSLALAGGEFF.

This clonotype turned up a few times. The rearrangement uses TRBV12-3 or TRBV12-4 and TRBJ2-1; 14 nucleotides line up with TRBD2. This CDR3 has 17 amino acids. V gave up 0 bases and J gave up 7 bases; unmatched junction bases: 5. CDR3 in DNA: TGTGCCAGCAGTTTAGCTGGGACTAGCGGGAGTCAGAATGAGCAGTTCTTC. It is translated as CASSLAGTSGSQNEQFF.

This sequence joins TRBV5-5 and TRBJ1-2; TRBD1 agrees at 8 bases. There are 15 residues in the CDR3. Germline V lookup: CDR1 SGHKS, CDR2 YYEKEE (reference sequence). After removal of 1 base from V and 4 bases from J, the junction contained 6 bases not matched to a gene. The chain's CDR3 is CASSLPGQGAYGYTF. The CDR3 DNA sequence: TGTGCCAGCAGCTTGCCCGGACAGGGAGCCTATGGCTACACCTTC. Based on the CDR3 plus reference TRBV5-5 and TRBJ1-2, the full variable domain is DAGVTQSPTHLIKTRGQQVTLRCSPISGHKSVSWYQQVLGQGPQFIFQYYEKEERGRGNFPDRFSARQFPNYSSELNVNALLLGDSALYLCASSLPGQGAYGYTFGSGTRLTVV.

This clonotype has just a few counts. V is TRBV4-1 and J is TRBJ2-1, with D perhaps given as TRBD1 or TRBD2 (5 bases each). Per germline, CDR1 MGHRA and CDR2 YSYEKL. V was clipped by 4 bases and J by 2 bases, with 12 bases between them. This CDR3 has 15 residues. CDR3 amino acids: CASSRDRAPYNEQFF. CDR3 DNA sequence: TGCGCCAGCAGCCGGGACCGCGCCCCCTACAATGAGCAGTTCTTC.

This clonotype was recorded a few times. The J gene is TRBJ1-2, the V gene TRBV20-1; possible D gene TRBD1, 5 bases. Germline CDR1 reads DFQATT; CDR2 reads SNEGSKA (reference sequence). V lost 1 base to trimming and J lost 5 bases, with 11 bases between them. The CDR3 has 13 residues. The CDR3 region has the DNA TGCAGTGCTAGAGGGCAGGGACTGTATGGCTACACCTTC. Amino acids: CSARGQGLYGYTF.

In DNA form, the CDR3 reads TGTGCCAGCAGGGCACCAACGGGTGTTTATGGCTACACCTTC. It is translated as CASRAPTGVYGYTF. The chain links TRBV6-1 to TRBJ1-2, with no clear D. CDR1 and CDR2 from the germline V gene are MNHNS and SASEGT. The CDR3 spans 14 residues. Trimming pared 6 bases from V and 5 bases from J, leaving 16 bases between.

This chain connects TRBV7-2 to TRBJ2-7, with 11 bases fitting TRBD2. The CDR3 has 15 residues. Germline assignment: CDR1 SGHTA and CDR2 FQGNSA. Written as DNA, the CDR3 is TGTGCCAGCAGCCTAGCGGGAGGCCTCTCCTACGAGCAGTACGTC. Translated: CASSLAGGLSYEQYV.

This clonotype was counted ten times or more. The chain combines TRBV12-3 or TRBV12-4 with TRBJ1-5; TRBD1 is a possible D gene (5 bases). The CDR3 runs 16 residues. Trimming took 6 bases from V and 1 from J, leaving 16 bases between them. The CDR3 DNA sequence: TGTGCCAGCAGCCCCCGGGGCTTCGGGAGCAATCAGCCCCAGCATTTT. Amino acids: CASSPRGFGSNQPQHF.

V gene TRBV13 combines with J gene TRBJ2-1, with D unresolved. Trimming cost V 0 bases and J 1 base, with 7 bases left between them. In germline, CDR1 is PRHDT, CDR2 FYEKMQ (reference sequence). This CDR3 has 15 amino acids. CDR3 loop: CASSLGGKSYNEQFF. The DNA of the CDR3 is TGTGCCAGCAGCTTAGGGGGCAAGTCCTACAATGAGCAGTTCTTC.

This clonotype showed up many times. The genes are TRBV10-3 and TRBJ2-7, with D possibly TRBD2 on 6 matching bases. Germline loops: CDR1 ENHRY, CDR2 SYGVKD. The V and J ends lost 8 bases and 2 bases respectively, with 10 bases between them. CDR3 size: 12 residues. CDR3 loop: CAIGWGAYEQYV. CDR3 in DNA: TGTGCCATCGGGTGGGGGGCCTACGAGCAGTACGTC.